One sample yielded the 29 T cell receptor beta chains listed below, sequenced in a study of metastatic and nonmetastatic thyroid tumors. Until they underwent thyroid surgery, no patient had received any treatment. TCRdb reanalyzed the PCR reads via MiXCR. The data show approximately 6,300 clones, around a third seen once. The sample was adjacent normal tissue. The receptors come from a male donor with papillary thyroid cancer or a benign thyroid nodule (not recorded which). Some clones in this sample may be carry-over from other donors' samples.

This clone was counted a few times. The CDR3 protein is CASSLSYYGYTF. The CDR3 coding sequence is TGTGCCAGCAGTTTGTCCTACTATGGCTACACCTTC. The gene calls are TRBV28 and TRBJ1-2; D is undetermined. In germline, CDR1 is MDHEN, CDR2 SYDVKM. Trimming removed 3 bases at V and 3 bases at J, with 5 bases between. The CDR3 is 12 amino acids.

This clone showed up just a few times. The V and J genes are TRBV28 and TRBJ1-1; D not certain. V dropped 7 bases and J dropped 0 bases, with 12 bases sitting between them. Germline V lookup: CDR1 MDHEN, CDR2 SYDVKM. The CDR3 runs 14 residues. CDR3 residues: CASTPGRMNTEAFF. The CDR3 DNA reads as TGTGCCAGCACCCCCGGACGGATGAACACTGAAGCTTTCTTT.

J is TRBJ2-1 and V is TRBV7-3; 7 bases fit TRBD1. CDR1 is SGHTA and CDR2 is FQGTGA in the germline V gene. There are 15 residues in the CDR3. V lost 5 bases to trimming and J lost 6 bases; unmatched junction nucleotides: 10. The CDR3 sequence is CASSLSGGGVNEQFF. CDR3 DNA: TGTGCCAGCAGCCTGTCAGGGGGTGGAGTCAATGAGCAGTTCTTC.

By its share, this clone is medium-sized. One junction end disagrees with the germline gene, perhaps due to a read error. The chain is built from TRBV7-7 and TRBJ1-3, with no clear D. The length of the CDR3 is 15 residues. Germline values: CDR1 SSHAT, CDR2 FNYEAQ (reference sequence). CDR3 nucleotides: TGTGCTAGCAGCTTAAACCCCAGCTCTGGAAACACCATATATTTT. This encodes CASSLNPSSGNTIYF.

The chain uses TRBV6-2 or TRBV6-3 and TRBJ2-2, with 7 positions matching TRBD1. V lost 6 bases to trimming and J lost 3 bases; unmatched junction nucleotides: 7. The CDR3 runs to 15 residues. From germline, CDR1 is MNHEY and CDR2 SVGEGT. DNA of the CDR3: TGTGCCAGCAGGCCCGGGACAGCTCACACCGGGGAGCTGTTTTTT. It is translated as CASRPGTAHTGELFF.

This chain connects TRBV11-2 to TRBJ1-6, with TRBD1 matching 7 bases. Losses at the gene ends were 4 bases for V and 2 bases for J; bases not matched to a gene: 8. The germline CDR1 and CDR2 sequences are SGHAT and FQNNGV. This CDR3 is 17 amino acids long. Here the CDR3 reads CASSSDRALTYNSPLHF. CDR3 coding DNA: TGTGCCAGCAGCTCCGACAGGGCTTTAACCTATAATTCACCCCTCCACTTT. The whole variable domain, remainder taken from reference TRBV11-2 and TRBJ1-6, is EAGVAQSPRYKIIEKRQSVAFWCNPISGHATLYWYQQILGQGPKLLIQFQNNGVVDDSQLPKDRFSAERLKGVDSTLKIQPAKLEDSAVYLCASSSDRALTYNSPLHFGNGTRLTVT.

This sequence joins TRBV7-6 and TRBJ2-1; 9 positions match TRBD2. Looked up from germline, CDR1 is SGHVS and CDR2 is FNYEAQ. Trimming at V came to 1 base and at J to 7 bases, leaving 11 bases not matched to a gene. The CDR3 sequence is 17 residues long. This chain's CDR3 is CASSLDVRREGGNEQFF. CDR3 nucleotides: TGTGCCAGCAGCTTAGACGTCCGGCGGGAGGGTGGGAATGAGCAGTTCTTC.

The J gene is TRBJ2-2, the V gene TRBV5-1; D perhaps matches TRBD1 (6 bases). V shed 4 bases and J shed 2 bases, with 12 bases lying between them. CDR1 is SGHRS and CDR2 is YFSETQ in the germline V gene. The CDR3 covers 15 residues. The CDR3 sequence: CASSLGTYNTGELFF. Here the CDR3 DNA reads TGCGCCAGCAGCCTCGGGACATATAACACCGGGGAGCTGTTTTTT.

CDR3 in DNA: TGTGCCAGCAGCCAAACAGGACAGGGGGCTGTAGCTTTCTTT. Protein: CASSQTGQGAVAFF. This chain connects TRBV3-1 to TRBJ1-1; TRBD1 aligns across 11 bases. The CDR3 runs 14 residues. Germline lookup yields CDR1 LGHDT and CDR2 YNNKEL (reference sequence). The ends lost 2 bases at V and 10 bases at J; junction bases unmatched: 6.

V is TRBV7-6 and J is TRBJ2-3, with 10 bases identical to TRBD2. The V gene end was trimmed by 7 bases and the J gene end by 3 bases; junction bases not matched to a gene: 4. Germline V gives CDR1 SGHVS, CDR2 FNYEAQ. The CDR3 is 14 amino acids. Written as DNA, the CDR3 is TGTGCCAGCACCCTAGCGGGAGTGACAGATACGCAGTATTTT. Translation gives CASTLAGVTDTQYF.

The chain uses TRBV28 and TRBJ1-1, with a tentative D call TRBD1 (6 bases). The CDR3 spans 15 residues. Per germline, CDR1 MDHEN and CDR2 SYDVKM. V was shortened by 2 bases and J by 1 base, with 11 bases between the two germline ends. In DNA form, the CDR3 reads TGTGCCAGCAGTTTAGGGGGGGCCACGAACACTGAAGCTTTCTTT. Translation: CASSLGGATNTEAFF.

The chain employs TRBV5-5 and TRBJ2-5, with 9 bases identical to TRBD1. Trimming cost V 4 bases and J 5 bases; bases outside gene matches: 12. The CDR3 contains 16 residues. CDR1 and CDR2 (germline): SGHKS, YYEKEE (reference sequence). CDR3 residues: CASSRNPGQGSETQYF. In DNA form, the CDR3 reads TGTGCCAGCAGCCGGAACCCGGGACAGGGATCTGAGACCCAGTACTTC.

This chain uses TRBV6-4 with TRBJ2-1; 11 bases are a match to TRBD2. The CDR3 totals 16 residues. Germline assignment: CDR1 MRHNA and CDR2 SNTAGT. The V gene end was trimmed by 2 bases and the J gene end by 0 bases; junction bases not matched to a gene: 0. This CDR3 is CASSDTSGSSYNEQFF. CDR3 DNA sequence: TGTGCCAGCAGTGACACTAGCGGGAGCTCCTACAATGAGCAGTTCTTC.

The chain has TRBV5-6 and TRBJ2-2; D uncertain. Germline V gene lookup returns CDR1 SGHDT and CDR2 YYEEEE. The CDR3 totals 12 residues. With 1 base removed from V and 6 bases from J, the gap between germline ends came to 4 bases. The CDR3 nucleotides read TGTGCCAGCAGCTTGTGGTCCGGGGAGCTGTTTTTT. Its translation is CASSLWSGELFF.

This clone showed up just a few times. This chain uses TRBV6-5 with TRBJ2-7, with D unresolved. There are 12 residues in the CDR3. The V gene lost 3 bases and the J gene lost 6 bases, with 9 bases spanning the gap. The V gene's germline CDR1 is MNHEY and CDR2 SVGAGI. CDR3 in DNA: TGTGCCAGCAGTTATTCCCCGACCGAGCAGTACTTC. This codes for CASSYSPTEQYF.

This clone came up a few times. CDR3 in amino acids: CASSLDNNEKLFF. The CDR3 nucleotides read TGTGCCAGCAGCTTGGACAATAATGAAAAACTGTTTTTT. The chain carries TRBV7-8 and TRBJ1-4; possible D gene TRBD1, 5 bases. This CDR3 region has 13 residues. V lost 3 bases and J lost 4, with 6 bases in between. Germline CDR1 SGHVS, CDR2 FQNEAQ.

This clone was counted between two and nine times. V usage is TRBV27 and J usage is TRBJ1-2; D is unclear. This CDR3 is built from 13 residues. CDR1 is MNHEY and CDR2 is SMNVEV in the germline V gene (reference sequence). Trimming removed 5 bases from V and 7 bases from J, with 14 bases in between. The CDR3 here is CASSPPGEGGYTF. In DNA, the CDR3 is TGTGCCAGCAGTCCGCCCGGGGAAGGTGGCTACACCTTC.

The chain links TRBV7-3 to TRBJ1-1, with D possibly TRBD1 on 5 matching bases. The V and J ends lost 5 bases and 3 bases respectively, with 13 bases between them. This CDR3 is built from 14 residues. Looked up from germline, CDR1 is SGHTA and CDR2 is FQGTGA. CDR3 in DNA: TGTGCCAGCAGCCCCCTGGGAGGGGACACTGAAGCTTTCTTT. Its translation is CASSPLGGDTEAFF.

This clone is labeled as medium-sized (0.01 to 0.1%). The chain employs TRBV18 and TRBJ1-1; D gene ambiguous. The V gene's germline CDR1 is KGHSH and CDR2 LQKENI. The CDR3 sequence is 16 residues long. The V end was cut by 3 bases, the J end by 0 bases, with 14 bases between. The CDR3: CASSPMLPEMNTEAFF. The CDR3 DNA sequence: TGTGCCAGCTCACCTATGCTCCCAGAGATGAACACTGAAGCTTTCTTT.

By its share, this clone is medium-sized. This chain uses TRBV9 with TRBJ2-3; possible D gene TRBD2, 7 bases. The CDR3 is 18 amino acids. In germline, CDR1 is SGDLS, CDR2 YYNGEE. Trimming took off 0 bases at V and 0 bases at J, with 17 bases between the two ends. The CDR3 sequence is CASSVVKQGGVSTDTQYF. The CDR3 DNA sequence: TGTGCCAGCAGCGTAGTGAAACAGGGAGGGGTTAGCACAGATACGCAGTATTTT.

The chain recombines TRBV24-1 with TRBJ2-1; 8 bases match TRBD1. This CDR3 spans 15 amino acids. Germline CDR1 is KGHDR and CDR2 is SFDVKD. Trimming removed 7 bases from V and 6 bases from J; junction bases left unmatched: 10. The CDR3 protein is CATSPGQDSFNEQFF. CDR3 coding DNA: TGTGCCACCAGCCCGGGACAGGATTCGTTCAATGAGCAGTTCTTC.

The chain couples TRBV2 to TRBJ1-1; D unresolved. Germline V gives CDR1 SNHLY, CDR2 FYNNEI. This CDR3 is built from 14 residues. Trimming took off 1 base at V and 3 bases at J, with 9 bases between the two ends. The CDR3 here is CASSEDRRDTEAFF. CDR3 DNA: TGTGCCAGCAGTGAAGATCGGAGGGACACTGAAGCTTTCTTT.

In its sample, this clone was seen a few times. The V and J genes are TRBV6-1 and TRBJ1-1; 7 bases map to TRBD1. Germline V gene lookup returns CDR1 MNHNS and CDR2 SASEGT. J gave up 2 bases and V 10 bases, and 7 bases lay outside the gene matches. This CDR3 has 13 residues. CDR3 sequence reads: CANSDRHNTEAFF. For the CDR3, the DNA is TGTGCCAACTCGGACAGGCACAACACTGAAGCTTTCTTT.

This clone has more than one count but fewer than ten. The chain is built from TRBV7-8 and TRBJ2-7; D gene ambiguous. The CDR3 sequence is 11 residues long. Germline V gene data show CDR1 as SGHVS and CDR2 as FQNEAQ. Trimming removed 1 base from V and 5 bases from J, with 3 bases in between. CDR3: CASSLEHEQYF. The CDR3 DNA is TGTGCCAGCAGCTTAGAGCACGAGCAGTACTTC.

This rearrangement joins TRBV5-1 to TRBJ2-7; the D gene is possibly TRBD1 (6 bases). V shed 0 bases and J shed 0 bases, with 10 bases lying between them. Germline V gives CDR1 SGHRS, CDR2 YFSETQ. The CDR3 totals 15 residues. CDR3 DNA sequence: TGCGCCAGCAGCTTGGCCCAGGGGAGCTCCTACGAGCAGTACTTC. It is translated as CASSLAQGSSYEQYF.

This clone occurred a few times. This sequence joins TRBV2 and TRBJ2-7; D perhaps matches TRBD2 (5 bases). This CDR3 has 11 residues. CDR1 and CDR2 (germline): SNHLY, FYNNEI. With 3 bases removed from V and 10 bases from J, the gap between germline ends came to 10 bases. This CDR3 is CASSDGVSQYF. The CDR3 DNA sequence: TGTGCCAGCAGTGACGGGGTCAGCCAGTACTTC.

The chain carries TRBV6-4 and TRBJ2-2; 8 bases map to TRBD1. The CDR3 totals 15 residues. V shed 3 bases, J shed 1 base, and the junction held 1 base outside the gene matches. Germline V lookup: CDR1 MRHNA, CDR2 SNTAGT. The CDR3 coding sequence is TGTGCCAGCAGTGAGGGGACAGGGAACACCGGGGAGCTGTTTTTT. Translated, it gives CASSEGTGNTGELFF.

V usage is TRBV5-1 and J usage is TRBJ2-3; the match to TRBD2 covers 14 bases. The germline gives CDR1 SGHRS, CDR2 YFSETQ. The CDR3 is 16 residues long. V shed 5 bases and J 5 bases; nucleotides not matched to a gene: 7. CDR3 sequence: CASRRGLAGVGDTQYF. CDR3 in DNA: TGCGCCAGCAGAAGGGGACTAGCGGGAGTCGGAGATACGCAGTATTTT. Full variable domain (rest looked up from reference TRBV5-1 and TRBJ2-3): KAGVTQTPRYLIKTRGQQVTLSCSPISGHRSVSWYQQTPGQGLQFLFEYFSETQRNKGNFPGRFSGRQFSNSRSEMNVSTLELGDSALYLCASRRGLAGVGDTQYFGPGTRLTVL.

The chain couples TRBV12-3 or TRBV12-4 to TRBJ2-2; tentatively, D is TRBD1 (7 bases). V lost 5 bases to trimming and J lost 4 bases, with 11 bases between them. This CDR3 spans 14 amino acids. The CDR3: CASSGGTVTGELFF. The CDR3 region has the DNA TGTGCCAGCAGTGGCGGGACAGTCACCGGGGAGCTGTTTTTT.